A single sample gave rise to the 29 T cell receptor beta chains below, sequenced in a study of blood T cell repertoires in COVID-19. Profiled with immunoSEQ multiplex PCR; TCRdb holds only in-frame clones, not every one. The table has 180,000 or so clones, 89% seen once; the top ten hold around 0.77%. Sequenced input: PBMCs or T cells enriched from blood (not recorded which). The receptors stem from a woman between 18 and 29 years old who had recovered from COVID-19.

The chain recombines TRBV28 with TRBJ2-1; a weak D match, TRBD1 (6 bases). Germline CDR1 is MDHEN and CDR2 is SYDVKM. The CDR3 has 13 amino acids. Trimming removed 5 bases from V and 5 bases from J, with 10 bases in between. The CDR3: CASSQGSHNEQFF. In nucleotides, the CDR3 is TGTGCCAGCAGTCAGGGGAGTCACAATGAGCAGTTCTTC.

This clone appeared a single time. The chain is built from TRBV12-3 or TRBV12-4 and TRBJ1-2; 8 nucleotides align to TRBD1. The CDR3 sequence is 13 residues long. With 6 bases clipped from V and 1 base from J, the junction kept 1 base outside the gene matches. CDR3 in DNA: TGTGCCAGCAGCACAGGGGGTAACTATGGCTACACCTTC. Translated: CASSTGGNYGYTF.

V is TRBV4-1 and J is TRBJ1-2; 7 nucleotides agree with TRBD1. The CDR3 has 16 residues. CDR1 and CDR2 (germline): MGHRA, YSYEKL. After removal of 2 bases from V and 7 bases from J, the junction contained 13 bases not matched to a gene. This chain's CDR3 is CASSQPAQDRRRGYTF. CDR3 nucleotides: TGCGCCAGCAGCCAACCAGCCCAGGACAGGCGGCGTGGCTACACCTTC.

This CDR3 reads CASSIGPGGNTEAFF. The CDR3 DNA sequence: TGTGCCAGTAGTATAGGCCCAGGGGGGAACACTGAAGCTTTCTTT. The chain combines TRBV19 with TRBJ1-1; 7 nucleotides line up with TRBD1. The V gene's germline CDR1 is LNHDA and CDR2 SQIVND (reference sequence). The length of the CDR3 is 15 residues. V trimming: 1 base; J trimming: 1 base; junction bases outside the gene matches: 3.

The CDR3 spells CASSLGGSSSGSYEQYF. The CDR3 nucleotides are TGCGCCAGCAGCTTGGGGGGATCGAGTAGCGGGAGTTACGAGCAGTACTTC. This sequence joins TRBV5-1 and TRBJ2-7; 9 bases fit TRBD2. Trimming removed 0 bases from V and 4 bases from J; junction bases left unmatched: 11. The germline gives CDR1 SGHRS, CDR2 YFSETQ. The CDR3 sequence is 17 residues long.

The J gene is TRBJ2-1, the V gene TRBV6-2 or TRBV6-3, with TRBD1 as a possible D gene (5 bases). The CDR3 has 17 residues. Germline-derived CDR1 and CDR2 are MNHEY and SVGEGT. V was trimmed by 0 bases and J by 7 bases, leaving 19 bases between them. CDR3 amino acids: CASSYSTSRGLWNEQFF. The DNA of the CDR3 is TGTGCCAGCAGTTACTCGACGTCAAGGGGTCTATGGAATGAGCAGTTCTTC.

This chain joins TRBV6-4 and TRBJ2-3; D perhaps matches TRBD2 (5 bases). The CDR3 sequence is 14 residues long. Germline assignment: CDR1 MRHNA and CDR2 SNTAGT. V dropped 4 bases and J dropped 0 bases, with 8 bases sitting between them. The CDR3: CASSGEHSTDTQYF. CDR3 coding DNA: TGTGCCAGCAGTGGGGAGCATAGCACAGATACGCAGTATTTT.

The chain uses TRBV5-6 and TRBJ2-7, with a tentative D call TRBD2 (5 bases). V was shortened by 1 base and J by 0 bases, with 11 bases between the two germline ends. In germline, CDR1 is SGHDT, CDR2 YYEEEE. The CDR3 spans 15 residues. The CDR3 region is CASSLSAEISYEQYF. As DNA, the CDR3 is TGTGCCAGCAGCTTGTCAGCGGAGATCTCCTACGAGCAGTACTTC.

The V call is TRBV27, the J call TRBJ2-1; 13 bases are a match to TRBD2. Germline V lookup: CDR1 MNHEY, CDR2 SMNVEV (reference sequence). This CDR3 spans 18 amino acids. The trim removed 1 base at V and 3 bases at J, leaving 6 bases unmatched. The CDR3 nucleotides are TGTGCCAGCAGTTTATACGGACTAGCGGGAGTGGTCTACAATGAGCAGTTCTTC. This codes for CASSLYGLAGVVYNEQFF.

This sequence joins TRBV27 and TRBJ2-7; perhaps TRBD1 as D (5 bases). V lost 1 base, J lost 5 bases, and 6 bases lay in between. This CDR3 has 12 residues. Germline V gives CDR1 MNHEY, CDR2 SMNVEV (reference sequence). For the CDR3, the DNA is TGTGCCAGCAGTTTATTAGGGGACGAGCAGTACTTC. This encodes CASSLLGDEQYF.

The chain employs TRBV19 and TRBJ2-5; 11 nucleotides match TRBD2. CDR1 LNHDA and CDR2 SQIVND come from the germline V gene (reference sequence). V lost 4 bases, J lost 5 bases, and 12 bases stayed unmatched. The CDR3 consists of 17 residues. CDR3 coding DNA: TGTGCCAGTAGTACGCTCACACTAGCGGGAGATAGGGAGACCCAGTACTTC. Amino acid sequence: CASSTLTLAGDRETQYF.

V is TRBV27 and J is TRBJ2-5; TRBD2 matches 8 bases. Unmatched junction bases numbered 5, after V lost 2 bases and J lost 6 bases. Germline CDR1 is MNHEY and CDR2 is SMNVEV (reference sequence). This CDR3 has 14 residues. CDR3 DNA sequence: TGTGCCAGCAGTTTAGCGCGGGAGGTAAAGACCCAGTACTTC. It is translated as CASSLAREVKTQYF.

The chain carries TRBV29-1 and TRBJ2-1; 8 positions match TRBD2. Per germline, CDR1 SQVTM and CDR2 ANQGSEA. Unmatched junction bases numbered 6, after V lost 4 bases and J lost 4 bases. CDR3 size: 14 residues. The chain's CDR3 is CSVAPRLAYNEQFF. The CDR3 DNA reads as TGCAGCGTTGCTCCGAGACTAGCGTACAATGAGCAGTTCTTC.

The chain uses TRBV7-2 and TRBJ1-6; 10 bases fit TRBD1. From germline, CDR1 is SGHTA and CDR2 FQGNSA. The junction had 2 bases not matched to a gene; V was cut back by 1 base and J by 8 bases. The CDR3 spans 15 residues. The CDR3 DNA reads TGTGCCAGCAGCTTAGTTGGGACAGGGGATTCACCCCTCCACTTT. This gives the protein CASSLVGTGDSPLHF.

CDR3 loop: CASSPFREVVRETQYF. Written as DNA, the CDR3 is TGTGCCAGTAGTCCGTTCAGGGAGGTAGTACGAGAGACCCAGTACTTC. This chain joins TRBV19 and TRBJ2-5; a possible D gene is TRBD2 (6 bases). Trimming removed 5 bases at V and 4 bases at J, with 20 bases between. In germline, CDR1 is LNHDA, CDR2 SQIVND (reference sequence). This CDR3 is 16 amino acids long.

The chain is built from TRBV10-3 and TRBJ2-3, with D possibly TRBD2 on 5 matching bases. V shed 8 bases and J shed 6 bases, with 24 bases lying between them. CDR1 and CDR2 from the germline V gene are ENHRY and SYGVKD. CDR3 length: 16 amino acids. In nucleotides, the CDR3 is TGTGCCATCGGGGTTTCGGACTCTTTTAGTTCGGATACGCAGTATTTT. Residues: CAIGVSDSFSSDTQYF.

In its sample, this clone was seen once. This chain joins TRBV9 and TRBJ1-2; D may be TRBD1 (5 bases). Trimming removed 4 bases from V and 1 base from J, with 14 bases in between. The CDR3 covers 15 residues. The germline V gene has CDR1 SGDLS and CDR2 YYNGEE. CDR3 DNA: TGTGCCAGCAGCCCGAGCCGGGGACTTAACTATGGCTACACCTTC. Its protein product is CASSPSRGLNYGYTF.

V is TRBV27 and J is TRBJ2-1; TRBD2 agrees at 7 bases. The CDR3 covers 16 residues. Per germline, CDR1 MNHEY and CDR2 SMNVEV (reference sequence). The V gene end was trimmed by 3 bases and the J gene end by 5 bases; junction bases not matched to a gene: 10. The CDR3 protein is CASSFLGGRGHNEQFF. The CDR3 bases are TGTGCCAGCAGTTTCTTAGGCGGGAGAGGGCACAATGAGCAGTTCTTC.

J is TRBJ1-1 and V is TRBV2; D is unresolved. The germline V gene has CDR1 SNHLY and CDR2 FYNNEI. V dropped 7 bases and J dropped 2 bases, with 11 bases sitting between them. CDR3 length equals 13 residues. The CDR3 region has the DNA TGTGCCAGCAAGCAGGAGGTAAACACTGAAGCTTTCTTT. Its translation is CASKQEVNTEAFF.

V usage is TRBV9 and J usage is TRBJ2-3; unclear D gene. In germline, CDR1 is SGDLS, CDR2 YYNGEE. V was clipped by 0 bases and J by 4 bases, with 3 bases between them. This CDR3 comprises 12 residues. CDR3 sequence reads: CASSVGADTQYF. The DNA of the CDR3 is TGTGCCAGCAGCGTAGGAGCAGATACGCAGTATTTT.

The gene calls are TRBV29-1 and TRBJ2-7; 10 bases align to TRBD1. Germline CDR1 is SQVTM and CDR2 is ANQGSEA. The CDR3 runs to 14 residues. Germline trimming cut 3 bases from V and 3 bases from J; bases unmatched to any gene: 5. CDR3 sequence: CSVEDRDRGYEQYF. Written as DNA, the CDR3 is TGCAGCGTTGAGGACAGGGACAGGGGCTACGAGCAGTACTTC.

The chain employs TRBV20-1 and TRBJ1-4, with 9 bases fitting TRBD1. V trimming: 3 bases; J trimming: 6 bases; junction bases outside the gene matches: 8. The CDR3 runs to 15 residues. Germline V CDR1 and CDR2: DFQATT, SNEGSKA (reference sequence). The CDR3: CSASGETGGDEKLFF. DNA of the CDR3: TGCAGTGCTAGTGGGGAGACAGGGGGGGATGAAAAACTGTTTTTT.

This chain links TRBV6-2 or TRBV6-3 with TRBJ2-7, with a tentative D call TRBD2 (5 bases). The CDR3 totals 15 residues. V was cut by 6 bases and J by 3 bases, with 18 bases left in between. Germline loops: CDR1 MNHEY, CDR2 SVGEGT. The CDR3, as DNA: TGTGCCAGCAGCCTCGGGAAGGACGGGTACTACGAGCAGTACTTC. Its translation is CASSLGKDGYYEQYF.

The rearrangement joins TRBV9 to TRBJ2-3; 7 nucleotides agree with TRBD2. The CDR3 is 16 amino acids. The junction had 7 bases not matched to a gene; V was cut back by 0 bases and J by 3 bases. Germline loops: CDR1 SGDLS, CDR2 YYNGEE. In DNA, the CDR3 is TGTGCCAGCAGCGTAGGGGGCGGGAGAGTGACAGATACGCAGTATTTT. Amino acids: CASSVGGGRVTDTQYF.

The rearrangement joins TRBV5-1 to TRBJ2-7; TRBD2 aligns across 7 bases. Unmatched junction bases numbered 12, after V lost 4 bases and J lost 2 bases. The CDR3 loop spans 16 amino acids. Germline values: CDR1 SGHRS, CDR2 YFSETQ. The CDR3 loop is CASSRGGGRVTYEQYF. The CDR3 region has the DNA TGCGCCAGCAGCCGCGGGGGTGGGCGCGTCACCTACGAGCAGTACTTC.

V usage is TRBV6-7 and J usage is TRBJ1-2, with D hard to call. TRBV6-7 is an ORF, with its function uncertain. Trimming took 2 bases from V and 8 from J, leaving 9 bases between them. CDR3 size: 12 residues. CDR3 in DNA: TGTGCCAGCAGTTACCACGATAGAGGCTACACCTTC. As protein: CASSYHDRGYTF.

The chain couples TRBV5-1 to TRBJ2-1; no firm D call. This CDR3 is 16 amino acids long. Germline V gene data show CDR1 as SGHRS and CDR2 as YFSETQ. Trimming removed 0 bases from V and 1 base from J, with 11 bases in between. Here the CDR3 DNA reads TGCGCCAGCAGCTTGGGTTCTACCCTATCCTACAATGAGCAGTTCTTC. This encodes CASSLGSTLSYNEQFF.

This sequence joins TRBV5-1 and TRBJ2-7, with 7 bases that match TRBD1. Germline V CDR1 and CDR2: SGHRS, YFSETQ. Unmatched junction bases numbered 4, after V lost 0 bases and J lost 4 bases. This CDR3 is built from 14 residues. CDR3 sequence: CASSLETGFYEQYF. The CDR3 region has the DNA TGCGCCAGCAGCTTGGAGACAGGGTTTTACGAGCAGTACTTC.

The J gene is TRBJ1-5, the V gene TRBV27; D is ambiguous. CDR1 and CDR2 (germline): MNHEY, SMNVEV (reference sequence). CDR3 size: 14 residues. The V end was cut by 0 bases, the J end by 11 bases, with 14 bases between. CDR3: CASSLSPGISSQHF. CDR3 nucleotides: TGTGCCAGCAGTTTATCCCCGGGAATTTCATCCCAGCATTTT.